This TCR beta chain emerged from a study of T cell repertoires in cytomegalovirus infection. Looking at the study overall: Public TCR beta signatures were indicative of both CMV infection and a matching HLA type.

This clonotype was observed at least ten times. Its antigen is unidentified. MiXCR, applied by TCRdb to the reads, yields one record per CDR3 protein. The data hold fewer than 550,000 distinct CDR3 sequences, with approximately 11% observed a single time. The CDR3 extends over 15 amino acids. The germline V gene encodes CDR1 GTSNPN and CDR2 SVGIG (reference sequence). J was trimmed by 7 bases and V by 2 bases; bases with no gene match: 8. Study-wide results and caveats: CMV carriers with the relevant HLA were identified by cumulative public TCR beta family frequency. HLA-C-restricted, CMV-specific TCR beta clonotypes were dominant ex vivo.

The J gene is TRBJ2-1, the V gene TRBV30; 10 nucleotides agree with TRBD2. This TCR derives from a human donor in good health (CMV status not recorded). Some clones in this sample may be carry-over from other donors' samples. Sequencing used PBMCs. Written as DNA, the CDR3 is TGTGCCTGGAGTTTAGCGGGAGGTGCTGGGAATGAGCAGTTCTTC. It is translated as CAWSLAGGAGNEQFF. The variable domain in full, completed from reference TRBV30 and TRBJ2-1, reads SQTIHQWPATLVQPVGSPLSLECTVEGTSNPNLYWYRQAAGRGLQLLFYSVGIGQISSEVPQNLSASRPQDRQFILSSKKLLLSDSGFYLCAWSLAGGAGNEQFFGPGTRLTVL.